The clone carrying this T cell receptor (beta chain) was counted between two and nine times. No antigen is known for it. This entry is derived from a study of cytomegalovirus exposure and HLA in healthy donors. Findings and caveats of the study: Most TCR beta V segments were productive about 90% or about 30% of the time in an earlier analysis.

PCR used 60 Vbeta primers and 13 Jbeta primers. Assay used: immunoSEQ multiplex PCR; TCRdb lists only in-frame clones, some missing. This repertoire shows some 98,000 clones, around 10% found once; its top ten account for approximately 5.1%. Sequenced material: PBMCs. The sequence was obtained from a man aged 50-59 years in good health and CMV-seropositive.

CDR3 sequence: CASSYRQGYEQYF. The CDR3 coding sequence is TGTGCCAGCAGTTATAGACAGGGCTACGAGCAGTACTTC. The chain is built from TRBV6-5 and TRBJ2-5, with 7 bases matching TRBD1. The better agreement between TRBJ2-7 and the DNA end casts doubt on the J call. Germline lookup yields CDR1 MNHEY and CDR2 SVGAGI. CDR3 length equals 13 residues.